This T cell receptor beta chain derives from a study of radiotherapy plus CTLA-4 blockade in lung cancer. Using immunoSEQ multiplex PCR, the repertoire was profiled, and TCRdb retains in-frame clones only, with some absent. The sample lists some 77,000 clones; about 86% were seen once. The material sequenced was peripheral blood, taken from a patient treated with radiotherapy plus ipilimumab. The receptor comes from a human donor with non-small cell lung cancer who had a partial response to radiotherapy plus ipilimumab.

CDR3 loop: CASSPRAGRVQETQYF. In nucleotides, the CDR3 is TGTGCCAGCAGCCCCCGGGCGGGGAGGGTACAAGAGACCCAGTACTTC. V is TRBV5-4 and J is TRBJ2-5; 7 bases are shared with TRBD2. V shed 4 bases and J 2 bases; nucleotides not matched to a gene: 11. CDR3 length equals 16 residues. Germline V gene data show CDR1 as SGHNT and CDR2 as YYREEE (reference sequence). Based on the CDR3 plus reference TRBV5-4 and TRBJ2-5, the full variable domain is ETGVTQSPTHLIKTRGQQVTLRCSSQSGHNTVSWYQQALGQGPQFIFQYYREEENGRGNFPPRFSGLQFPNYSSELNVNALELDDSALYLCASSPRAGRVQETQYFGPGTRLLVL.